The sequence of this TCR beta chain was determined in a study of T cell changes during pregnancy in multiple sclerosis. Assay used: immunoSEQ multiplex PCR; TCRdb lists only in-frame clones, some missing. The sample has about 48,000 clones, about 94% seen once. This sample comprised CD4+ T cells from peripheral blood mononuclear cells, obtained in the first trimester of pregnancy. The source of this sequence is a female donor with multiple sclerosis, enrolled in a pregnancy study.

CDR3 DNA: TGTGCCAGCAGTTTAGAGTTGGGAGGGACTGAGGGCTACACCTTC. Amino acid sequence: CASSLELGGTEGYTF. The chain uses TRBV27 and TRBJ1-2; the D gene is possibly TRBD1 (5 bases). CDR1 is MNHEY and CDR2 is SMNVEV in the germline V gene (reference sequence). Trimming pared 2 bases from V and 8 bases from J, leaving 18 bases between. The CDR3 loop spans 15 amino acids.